This T cell receptor beta chain came from a study of blood T cell repertoires in COVID-19. J was trimmed by 5 bases and V by 4 bases; bases with no gene match: 20. CDR1 is LGHDT and CDR2 is YNNKEL in the germline V gene (reference sequence). The CDR3 is 19 amino acids. The table came from immunoSEQ multiplex PCR; TCRdb's copy has only in-frame clones and leaves some out. The sample has about 73,000 clones; 82% are singletons. The clonotype originates from a woman aged 55-75 years with acute or convalescent COVID-19. Sequencing was done on a sample of peripheral blood. V gene TRBV3-1 (or the pseudogene TRBV3-2) combines with J gene TRBJ2-7; 10 positions agree with TRBD2. In DNA, the CDR3 is TGTGCCAGCAGCCCCCCGACTCCCGCACATAGCGGGAGGACCCACGAGCAGTACTTC. The encoded protein is CASSPPTPAHSGRTHEQYF.